This T cell receptor beta chain appears in the sequencing data of a study of PD-1 blockade in classical Hodgkin lymphoma. There was relapse after autologous stem cell transplantation in every patient, and there was variation in brentuximab vedotin exposure. This CDR3 comprises 16 residues. Germline CDR1 and CDR2: SGHKS and YYEKEE (reference sequence). V shed 4 bases and J 2 bases; nucleotides not matched to a gene: 7. This clone is medium-sized (0.01 to 0.1%) within its sample. Its antigen is not known. Study-level results: Partial responders and progressors had significantly lower baseline TCR diversity. Newly diagnosed patients had baseline TCR diversity that was reportedly lower than that of healthy donors. It was CD4+ TCR diversity, not CD8+, that rose significantly by C4D1.

Profiling relied on immunoSEQ multiplex PCR, and the TCRdb table lists in-frame clones only, not all of them. The sample shows tens of thousands of clones, just under 80% of them seen only once. The receptor's source is a human donor with classical Hodgkin lymphoma. The chain links TRBV5-5 to TRBJ1-1; the match to TRBD1 covers 11 bases. Sequences were derived from peripheral blood mononuclear cells (PBMCs), sampled before the second cycle of nivolumab. Here the CDR3 DNA reads TGTGCCAGCAGCCCCGGGACAGGGGGGTTAAACACTGAAGCTTTCTTT. The encoded protein is CASSPGTGGLNTEAFF.